By share, the clone carrying this TCR beta chain ranks as medium-sized (0.01 to 0.1%). The target antigen is unknown. Distinct nucleotide sequences in the sample also encode this CDR3. Assay: immunoSEQ multiplex PCR; the TCRdb copy retains only in-frame clones and omits some. This table holds 40,000 to 55,000 clones, over 60% found once. Germline V gene sequence: CDR1 SNHLY, CDR2 FYNNEI. This CDR3 has 14 residues. Deletions cut 5 bases from V and 1 base from J, with 9 bases between. The sample originates from a study of T cell responses to AZD1222 COVID-19 vaccine. Study-wide background: Second-dose groups at about 4 or about 12 weeks were pooled.

Regarding the study as a whole: Baseline testing showed seropositivity in only a handful of AZD1222 recipients. Close to half of all spike-specific TCRs reportedly target regions of the variants that are unmutated.

The V gene is TRBV2, the J gene TRBJ1-5; D unclear. The receptor was derived from an adult in good health. Source: peripheral blood, taken on day 0 of AZD1222 vaccination. The CDR3 sequence: CASSRDTSNQPQHF. CDR3 in DNA: TGTGCCAGCAGTCGGGATACCAGCAATCAGCCCCAGCATTTT.